The rows below give T cell receptor beta chains drawn from one sample of a study of monozygotic twins with inflammatory bowel disease. TCRdb re-called the 5' RACE reads; every CDR3 protein appears as one record, without DNA. The table for this sample gives some 450,000 distinct CDR3 sequences. The sample comprised blood. These receptors were collected from a human donor with ulcerative colitis or Crohn's disease, or a healthy co-twin of an affected twin (not recorded which). The CDR3 runs from the conserved cysteine through the conserved F or W.

V gene,J gene,CDR3 protein
TRBV5-1,TRBJ2-7,CASSLTGGTSYEQYF
TRBV2,TRBJ1-5,CASRATLNQPQHF
TRBV18,TRBJ2-2,CVSSPGAVNTGELFF
TRBV4-3,TRBJ1-2,CANSQDRGTDYGYTF
TRBV4-1,TRBJ1-4,CASSQEFAGATNEKLFF
TRBV29-1,TRBJ2-3,CSVLPGLAGADTQYF
TRBV6-1,TRBJ1-5,CASSETHRGQPQHF
TRBV6-5,TRBJ1-1,CASSYGGAILNTEAFF
TRBV6-2/TRBV6-3,TRBJ2-7,CASSASAPRGYEQYF
TRBV7-3,TRBJ2-3,CASSFGQDTDTQYF
TRBV6-1,TRBJ2-3,CASSEDGISTDTQYF
TRBV10-3,TRBJ2-6,CAISESRISGANVLTF
TRBV3-1,TRBJ2-7,CASSRSSGSPSYEQYF
TRBV30,TRBJ2-7,CASRQNSYEQYF
TRBV29-1,TRBJ1-1,CSVGGDAEAFF
TRBV3-1,TRBJ2-1,CASSLLADQNEQFF
TRBV4-2,TRBJ1-4,CASSQDDAGSEKLFF
TRBV7-2,TRBJ2-3,CASNYPGTDTQYF
TRBV24-1,TRBJ2-6,CATSLGSSGANVLTF
TRBV10-3,TRBJ2-5,CAITELPGTTQYF
TRBV7-2,TRBJ2-2,CASSLGVFTGELFF
TRBV18,TRBJ2-7,CASSPWGPTITSSYEQYF
TRBV7-9,TRBJ2-2,CASSGGRNTGELFF
TRBV4-1,TRBJ2-7,CASSQVFVVGQSYEQYF
TRBV6-5,TRBJ1-1,CASTLVGGTEAFF
TRBV29-1,TRBJ1-4,CSVGSAFNEKLFF
TRBV14,TRBJ2-1,CASRGTGVEQFF
TRBV6-2/TRBV6-3,TRBJ2-1,CASSYWGTGGRNEQFF
TRBV20-1,TRBJ1-1,CSARGGGHTEAFF